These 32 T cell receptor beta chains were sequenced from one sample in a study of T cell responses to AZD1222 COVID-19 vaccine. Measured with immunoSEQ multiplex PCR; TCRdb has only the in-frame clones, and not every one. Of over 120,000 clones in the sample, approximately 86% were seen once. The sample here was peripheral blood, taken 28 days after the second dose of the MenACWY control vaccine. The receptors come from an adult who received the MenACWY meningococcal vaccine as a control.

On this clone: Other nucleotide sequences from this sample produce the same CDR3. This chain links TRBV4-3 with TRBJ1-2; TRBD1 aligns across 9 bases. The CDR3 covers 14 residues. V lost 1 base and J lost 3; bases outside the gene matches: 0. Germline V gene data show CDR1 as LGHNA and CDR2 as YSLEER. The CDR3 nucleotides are TGCGCCAGCAGCCAAGGGACAGGGGACTATGGCTACACCTTC. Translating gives CASSQGTGDYGYTF.

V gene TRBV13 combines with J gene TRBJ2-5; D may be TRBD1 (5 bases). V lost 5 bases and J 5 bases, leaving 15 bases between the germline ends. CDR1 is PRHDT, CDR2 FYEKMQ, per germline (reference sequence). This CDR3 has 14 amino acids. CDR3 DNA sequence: TGTGCCAGCAGCCCGGGTCAGGGCGGCGAGACCCAGTACTTC. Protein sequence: CASSPGQGGETQYF.

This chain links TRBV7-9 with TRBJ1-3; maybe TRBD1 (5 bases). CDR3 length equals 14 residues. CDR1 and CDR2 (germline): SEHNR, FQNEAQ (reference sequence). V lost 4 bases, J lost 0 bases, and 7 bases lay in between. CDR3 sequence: CASSWGFSGNTIYF. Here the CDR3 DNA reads TGTGCCAGCAGCTGGGGGTTCTCTGGAAACACCATATATTTT. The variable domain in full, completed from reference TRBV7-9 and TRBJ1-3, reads DTGVSQNPRHKITKRGQNVTFRCDPISEHNRLYWYRQTLGQGPEFLTYFQNEAQLEKSRLLSDRFSAERPKGSFSTLEIQRTEQGDSAMYLCASSWGFSGNTIYFGEGSWLTVV.

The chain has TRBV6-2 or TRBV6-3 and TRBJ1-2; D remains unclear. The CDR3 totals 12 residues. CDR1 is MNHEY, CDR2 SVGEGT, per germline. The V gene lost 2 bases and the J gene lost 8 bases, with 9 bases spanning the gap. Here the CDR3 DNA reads TGTGCCAGCAGTTACCAGGCTGGGGGCTACACCTTC. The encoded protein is CASSYQAGGYTF.

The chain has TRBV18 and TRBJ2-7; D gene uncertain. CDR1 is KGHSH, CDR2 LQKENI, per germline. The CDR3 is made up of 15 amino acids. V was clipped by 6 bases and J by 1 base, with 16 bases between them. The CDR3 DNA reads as TGTGCCAGCTCGAATCTTACGATTCCTTCCTACGAGCAGTACTTC. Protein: CASSNLTIPSYEQYF.

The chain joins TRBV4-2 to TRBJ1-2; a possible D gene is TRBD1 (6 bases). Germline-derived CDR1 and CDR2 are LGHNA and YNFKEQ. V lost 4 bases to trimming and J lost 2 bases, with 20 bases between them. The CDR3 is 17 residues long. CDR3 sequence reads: CASSPGAELGTNYGYTF. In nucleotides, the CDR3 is TGTGCCAGCAGCCCGGGGGCCGAGTTAGGCACCAACTATGGCTACACCTTC.

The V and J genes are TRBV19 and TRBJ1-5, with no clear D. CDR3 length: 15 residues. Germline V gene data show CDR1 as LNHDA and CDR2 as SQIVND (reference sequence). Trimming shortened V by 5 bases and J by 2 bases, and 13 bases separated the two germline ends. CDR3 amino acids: CASSWTPRGNQPQHF. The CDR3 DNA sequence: TGTGCCAGTAGTTGGACCCCGCGGGGCAATCAGCCCCAGCATTTT. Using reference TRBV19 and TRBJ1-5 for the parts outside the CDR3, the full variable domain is DGGITQSPKYLFRKEGQNVTLSCEQNLNHDAMYWYRQDPGQGLRLIYYSQIVNDFQKGDIAEGYSVSREKKESFPLTVTSAQKNPTAFYLCASSWTPRGNQPQHFGDGTRLSIL.

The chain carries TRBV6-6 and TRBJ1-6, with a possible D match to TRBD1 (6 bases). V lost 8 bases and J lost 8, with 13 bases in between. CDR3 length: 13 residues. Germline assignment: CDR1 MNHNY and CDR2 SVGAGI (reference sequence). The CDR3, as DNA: TGTGCCAGCCGCGCCAGGGGCGATTCACCCCTCCACTTT. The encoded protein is CASRARGDSPLHF.

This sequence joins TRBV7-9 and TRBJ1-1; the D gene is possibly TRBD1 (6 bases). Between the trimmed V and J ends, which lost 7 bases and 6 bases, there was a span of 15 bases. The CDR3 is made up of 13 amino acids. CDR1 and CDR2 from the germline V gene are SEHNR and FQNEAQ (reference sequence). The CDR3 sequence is CASTKQGKSEAFF. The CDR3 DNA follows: TGTGCCAGCACCAAACAGGGAAAGTCTGAAGCTTTCTTT.

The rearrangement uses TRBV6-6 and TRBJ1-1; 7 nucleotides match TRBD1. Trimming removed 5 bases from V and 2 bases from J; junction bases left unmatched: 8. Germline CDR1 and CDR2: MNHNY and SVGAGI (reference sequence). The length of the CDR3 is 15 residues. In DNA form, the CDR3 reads TGTGCCAGCAGTCCTTCCCGACAGGGCAACACTGAAGCTTTCTTT. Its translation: CASSPSRQGNTEAFF.

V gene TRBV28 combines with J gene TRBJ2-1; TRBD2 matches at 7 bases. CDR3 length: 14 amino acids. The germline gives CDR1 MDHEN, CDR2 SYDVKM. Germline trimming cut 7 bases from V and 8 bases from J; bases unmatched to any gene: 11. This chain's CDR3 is CASKGGVLRDEQFF. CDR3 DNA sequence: TGTGCCAGCAAGGGAGGGGTACTTCGGGATGAGCAGTTCTTC.

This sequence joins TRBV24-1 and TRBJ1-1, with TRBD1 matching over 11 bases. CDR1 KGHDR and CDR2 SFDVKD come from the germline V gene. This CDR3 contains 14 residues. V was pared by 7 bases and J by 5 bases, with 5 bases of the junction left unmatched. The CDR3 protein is CATRDRGRETEAFF. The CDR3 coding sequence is TGTGCCACCAGGGACAGGGGGCGGGAAACTGAAGCTTTCTTT.

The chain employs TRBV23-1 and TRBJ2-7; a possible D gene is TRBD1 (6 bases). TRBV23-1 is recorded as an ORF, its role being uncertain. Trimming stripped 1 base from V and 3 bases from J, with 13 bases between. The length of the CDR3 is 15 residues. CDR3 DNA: TGCGCCAGCAGTCAATTTATAAAGGGGGACTACGAGCAGTACTTC. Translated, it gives CASSQFIKGDYEQYF.

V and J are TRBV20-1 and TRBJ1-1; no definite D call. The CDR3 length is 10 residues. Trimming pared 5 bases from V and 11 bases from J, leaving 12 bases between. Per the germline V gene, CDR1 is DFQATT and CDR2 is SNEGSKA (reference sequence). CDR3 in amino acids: CSAGRTAAFF. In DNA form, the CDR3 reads TGCAGTGCTGGTCGGACGGCTGCTTTCTTT.

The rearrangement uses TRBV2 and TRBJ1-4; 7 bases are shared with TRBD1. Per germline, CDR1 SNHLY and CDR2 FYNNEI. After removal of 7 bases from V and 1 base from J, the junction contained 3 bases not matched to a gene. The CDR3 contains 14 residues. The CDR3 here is CASKGTVTNEKLFF. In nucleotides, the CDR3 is TGTGCCAGCAAAGGGACAGTAACTAATGAAAAACTGTTTTTT.

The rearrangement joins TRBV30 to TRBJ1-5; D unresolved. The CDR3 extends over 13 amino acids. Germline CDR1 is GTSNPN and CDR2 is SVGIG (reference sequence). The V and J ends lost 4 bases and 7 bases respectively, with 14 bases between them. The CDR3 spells CAWNQQTNQPQHF. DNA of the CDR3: TGTGCCTGGAACCAACAAACAAACCAGCCCCAGCATTTT.

The CDR3 region has the DNA TGTGCCAGCAGACCTATCTCCCAGGGGGAAGGGGAGCAGTACTTC. It codes for CASRPISQGEGEQYF. The V gene is TRBV27, the J gene TRBJ2-7; TRBD1 aligns across 7 bases. CDR3 length equals 15 residues. CDR1 is MNHEY, CDR2 SMNVEV, per germline (reference sequence). The V segment lost 6 bases and the J segment 7 bases; nucleotides outside the gene matches: 15.

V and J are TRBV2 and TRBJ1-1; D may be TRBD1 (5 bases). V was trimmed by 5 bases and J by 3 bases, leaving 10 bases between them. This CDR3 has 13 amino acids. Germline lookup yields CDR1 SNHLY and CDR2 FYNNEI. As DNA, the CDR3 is TGTGCCAGCAGTCTCGAACAGGACACTGAAGCTTTCTTT. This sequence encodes CASSLEQDTEAFF.

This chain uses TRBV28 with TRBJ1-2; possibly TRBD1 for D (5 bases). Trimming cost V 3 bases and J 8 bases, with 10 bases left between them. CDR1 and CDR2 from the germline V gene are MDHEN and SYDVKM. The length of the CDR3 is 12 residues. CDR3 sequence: CASSFKGRGYTF. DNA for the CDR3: TGTGCCAGCAGTTTCAAGGGGCGAGGCTACACCTTC.

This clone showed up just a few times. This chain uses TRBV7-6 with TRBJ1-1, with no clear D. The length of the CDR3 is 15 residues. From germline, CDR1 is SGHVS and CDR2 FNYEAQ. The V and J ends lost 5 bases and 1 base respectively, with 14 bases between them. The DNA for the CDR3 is TGTGCCAGCAGCCAGGACCGGTCCGGGAACACTGAAGCTTTCTTT. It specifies CASSQDRSGNTEAFF.

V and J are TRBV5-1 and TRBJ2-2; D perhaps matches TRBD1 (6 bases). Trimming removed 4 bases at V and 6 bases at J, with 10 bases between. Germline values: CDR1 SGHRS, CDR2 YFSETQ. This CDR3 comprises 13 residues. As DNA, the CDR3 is TGCGCCAGCAGCCCAGGGGAACCCGGGGAGCTGTTTTTT. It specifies CASSPGEPGELFF.

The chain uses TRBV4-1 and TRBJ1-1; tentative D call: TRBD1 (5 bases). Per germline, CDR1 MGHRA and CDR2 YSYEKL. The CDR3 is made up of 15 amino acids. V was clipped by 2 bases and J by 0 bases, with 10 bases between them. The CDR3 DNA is TGCGCCAGCAGCCAAAGACAGTTGTTGAACACTGAAGCTTTCTTT. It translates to CASSQRQLLNTEAFF.

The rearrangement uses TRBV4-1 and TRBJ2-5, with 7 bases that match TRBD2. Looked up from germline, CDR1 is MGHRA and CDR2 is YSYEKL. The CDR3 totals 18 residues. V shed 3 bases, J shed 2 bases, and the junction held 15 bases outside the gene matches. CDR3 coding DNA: TGCGCCAGCAGCCACCCTCGCCCCCCTAGCGGCCAACAAGAGACCCAGTACTTC. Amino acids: CASSHPRPPSGQQETQYF.

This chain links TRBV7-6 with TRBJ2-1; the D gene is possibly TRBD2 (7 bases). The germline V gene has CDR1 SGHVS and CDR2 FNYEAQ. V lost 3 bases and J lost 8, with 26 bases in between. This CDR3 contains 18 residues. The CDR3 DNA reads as TGTGCCAGCAGCTTGGCCCCCTCGACTAGCTGGGGGGGCGATGAGCAGTTCTTC. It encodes CASSLAPSTSWGGDEQFF.

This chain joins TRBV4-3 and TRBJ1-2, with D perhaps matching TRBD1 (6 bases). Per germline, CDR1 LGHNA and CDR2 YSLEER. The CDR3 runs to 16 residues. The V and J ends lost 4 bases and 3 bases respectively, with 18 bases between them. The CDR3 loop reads CASSRQIRDTDYGYTF. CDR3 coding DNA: TGCGCCAGCAGCCGGCAGATACGGGACACTGACTATGGCTACACCTTC.

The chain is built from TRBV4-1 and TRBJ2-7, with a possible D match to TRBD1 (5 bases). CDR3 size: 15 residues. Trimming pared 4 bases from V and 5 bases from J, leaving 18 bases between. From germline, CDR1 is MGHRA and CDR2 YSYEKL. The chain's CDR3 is CASSPQMRMGHEQYF. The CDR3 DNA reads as TGCGCCAGCAGCCCCCAGATGAGGATGGGGCACGAGCAGTACTTC.

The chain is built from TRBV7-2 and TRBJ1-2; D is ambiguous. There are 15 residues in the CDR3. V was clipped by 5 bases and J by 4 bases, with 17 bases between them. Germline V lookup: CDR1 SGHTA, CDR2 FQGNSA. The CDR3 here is CASSQRTGYVYGYTF. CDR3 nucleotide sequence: TGTGCCAGCAGCCAAAGGACGGGGTACGTCTATGGCTACACCTTC. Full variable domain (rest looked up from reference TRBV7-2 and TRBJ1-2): GAGVSQSPSNKVTEKGKDVELRCDPISGHTALYWYRQSLGQGLEFLIYFQGNSAPDKSGLPSDRFSAERTGGSVSTLTIQRTQQEDSAVYLCASSQRTGYVYGYTFGSGTRLTVV.

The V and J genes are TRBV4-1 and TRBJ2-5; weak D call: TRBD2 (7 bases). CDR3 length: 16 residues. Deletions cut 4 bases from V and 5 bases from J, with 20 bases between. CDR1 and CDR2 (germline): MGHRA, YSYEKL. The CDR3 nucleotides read TGCGCCAGCAGCCCCAGGGGTGGGGGGGCCTTGGAGACCCAGTACTTC. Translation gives CASSPRGGGALETQYF.

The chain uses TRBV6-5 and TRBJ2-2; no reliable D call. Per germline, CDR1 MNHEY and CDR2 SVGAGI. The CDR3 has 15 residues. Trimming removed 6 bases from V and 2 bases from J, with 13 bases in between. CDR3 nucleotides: TGTGCCAGCAGCACGACCTTAACCAACACCGGGGAGCTGTTTTTT. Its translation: CASSTTLTNTGELFF.

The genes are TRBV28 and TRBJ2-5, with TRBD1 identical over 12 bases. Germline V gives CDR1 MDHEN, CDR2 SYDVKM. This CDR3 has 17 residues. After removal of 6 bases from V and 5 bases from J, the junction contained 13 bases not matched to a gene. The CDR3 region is CASSSRLGQGALETQYF. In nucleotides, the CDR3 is TGTGCCAGCAGCTCCAGGTTGGGACAGGGGGCGTTGGAGACCCAGTACTTC.

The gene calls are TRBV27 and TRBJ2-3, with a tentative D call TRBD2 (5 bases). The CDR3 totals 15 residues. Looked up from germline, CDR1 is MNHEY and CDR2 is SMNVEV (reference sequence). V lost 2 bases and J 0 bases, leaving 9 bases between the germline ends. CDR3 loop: CASSLAGSSTDTQYF. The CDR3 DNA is TGTGCCAGCAGTTTAGCGGGTTCTAGCACAGATACGCAGTATTTT.

The CDR3 protein is CASMVRANTGELFF. The DNA of the CDR3 is TGTGCCAGCATGGTGAGGGCAAACACCGGGGAGCTGTTTTTT. The rearrangement uses TRBV7-3 and TRBJ2-2; possible D gene TRBD2, 5 bases. This CDR3 is 14 amino acids long. Germline V gene data show CDR1 as SGHTA and CDR2 as FQGTGA. Trimming removed 7 bases at V and 2 bases at J, with 11 bases between. Supplemented by reference TRBV7-3 and TRBJ2-2, the full variable domain reads GAGVSQTPSNKVTEKGKYVELRCDPISGHTALYWYRQSLGQGPEFLIYFQGTGAADDSGLPNDRFFAVRPEGSVSTLKIQRTERGDSAVYLCASMVRANTGELFFGEGSRLTVL.